Given below is one T cell receptor (beta chain) in context. The antigen is unknown. The sample originates from a study of CD8 T cells in Susac syndrome. Overall study results and limits: The number of individuals included in the study's TCR sequencing and HLA analysis was acknowledged as relatively small.

The junction had 18 bases not matched to a gene; V was cut back by 6 bases and J by 10 bases. CDR1 is MNHNS, CDR2 SASEGT, per germline. This CDR3 comprises 16 residues. Roughly 0.45 to 1 ug RNA was reverse transcribed with random hexamers. TCR beta CDR3 was amplified by immunoSEQ multiplex PCR. This amplification extended across 54 Vbeta and 13 Jbeta segments. TCRdb reprocessed the immunoSEQ multiplex PCR reads with MiXCR, giving one entry per CDR3 protein. The table includes 140,000 or so distinct CDR3 sequences, approximately 95% detected once. Healthy donors served as the controls. They were matched for age and sex.

The sequence derives from a human donor in good health. The material sequenced was CD4+ T cells from PBMCs. The rearrangement links TRBV6-1 to TRBJ1-1, with 9 bases lining up with TRBD1. The CDR3 loop is CASRQAYRDRDLRAFF. In DNA, the CDR3 is TGTGCCAGCAGACAGGCCTATCGGGACAGGGACCTTCGAGCTTTCTTT.